The rows below give T cell receptor beta chains drawn from one sample of a study of blood T cell repertoires in COVID-19. Sequencing used immunoSEQ multiplex PCR; TCRdb keeps in-frame clones, though not all of them. Of 180,000 or so clones detected, around 83% appear once; the ten largest clones hold about 6.5%. Sequencing was performed on peripheral blood. All receptors come from a woman older than 75 in a cohort sampled during active or convalescent COVID-19. The CDR3 runs from the conserved cysteine through the conserved F or W.

j_gene: TRBJ1-5
v_gene: TRBV9
CDR3aa: CASSETGASNQPQHF

j_gene: TRBJ2-7
v_gene: TRBV30
CDR3aa: CAWSVTSGVLISYEQYF

j_gene: TRBJ2-3
v_gene: TRBV19
CDR3aa: CASKARGEVDTQYF

j_gene: TRBJ2-5
v_gene: TRBV5-1
CDR3aa: CASSKGLAGALETQYF

j_gene: TRBJ2-3
v_gene: TRBV11-3
CDR3aa: CASSKQGGDTQYF

j_gene: TRBJ2-1
v_gene: TRBV5-1
CDR3aa: CASSLGTAAVGEFF

j_gene: TRBJ2-4
v_gene: TRBV6-2/TRBV6-3
CDR3aa: CASSSVTVNIQYF

j_gene: TRBJ2-4
v_gene: TRBV5-6
CDR3aa: CASSLLDGSGENIQYF

j_gene: TRBJ2-2
v_gene: TRBV5-1
CDR3aa: CASSFLPLAGGSSGELFF

j_gene: TRBJ1-3
v_gene: TRBV11-2
CDR3aa: CASSGHRALGRGNTIYF

j_gene: TRBJ2-5
v_gene: TRBV4-3
CDR3aa: CASSQAGVNQETQYF

j_gene: TRBJ1-2
v_gene: TRBV24-1
CDR3aa: CATSDPGQGLGGYTF

j_gene: TRBJ1-2
v_gene: TRBV30
CDR3aa: CAWNRGMENYGYTF

j_gene: TRBJ2-7
v_gene: TRBV18
CDR3aa: CASSPGGEQYF

j_gene: TRBJ2-1
v_gene: TRBV2
CDR3aa: CASTSDYNSLNEQFF

j_gene: TRBJ1-1
v_gene: TRBV24-1
CDR3aa: CATSDVQGAGEAFF

j_gene: TRBJ1-2
v_gene: TRBV10-2
CDR3aa: CASSDAGKTNYGYTF

j_gene: TRBJ1-3
v_gene: TRBV3-1/TRBV3-2
CDR3aa: CASSHLRDNGNTIYF

j_gene: TRBJ2-1
v_gene: TRBV6-5
CDR3aa: CASRGLAGVLGEQFF

j_gene: TRBJ1-6
v_gene: TRBV30
CDR3aa: CAWSAAPRGYSPLHF

j_gene: TRBJ1-4
v_gene: TRBV5-1
CDR3aa: CASSLGQGRFSTNEKLFF

j_gene: TRBJ1-2
v_gene: TRBV30
CDR3aa: CAWSGSTDYGYTF

j_gene: TRBJ1-4
v_gene: TRBV27
CDR3aa: CASSPTGGNEKLFF

j_gene: TRBJ2-4
v_gene: TRBV19
CDR3aa: CASARGLNPNIQYF

j_gene: TRBJ2-3
v_gene: TRBV14
CDR3aa: CASRWTYSTDTQYF

j_gene: TRBJ2-1
v_gene: TRBV13
CDR3aa: CASSPTSGPALGDEQFF

j_gene: TRBJ2-3
v_gene: TRBV12-3/TRBV12-4
CDR3aa: CDQKEEFTDTQYF

j_gene: TRBJ1-1
v_gene: TRBV30
CDR3aa: CAWSPQGATTEAFF

j_gene: TRBJ1-5
v_gene: TRBV7-8
CDR3aa: CASSLAENQPQHF

j_gene: TRBJ1-4
v_gene: TRBV7-8
CDR3aa: CASSLSGEGKLFF

j_gene: TRBJ2-2
v_gene: TRBV12-3/TRBV12-4
CDR3aa: CASSSFHTGELFF

j_gene: TRBJ2-1
v_gene: TRBV6-2/TRBV6-3
CDR3aa: CASSYGRPRTSGINEQFF

j_gene: TRBJ2-5
v_gene: TRBV19
CDR3aa: CASSIRGQSETQYF

j_gene: TRBJ2-3
v_gene: TRBV29-1
CDR3aa: CSVLGTGGTDTQYF

j_gene: TRBJ2-1
v_gene: TRBV6-2/TRBV6-3
CDR3aa: CASSYGGTNEQFF

j_gene: TRBJ1-2
v_gene: TRBV6-5
CDR3aa: CASNLRQAYGYTF

j_gene: TRBJ1-3
v_gene: TRBV7-8
CDR3aa: CASSSYRGFWGNTIYF

j_gene: TRBJ1-1
v_gene: TRBV15
CDR3aa: CATSPTLGGINTEAFF

j_gene: TRBJ2-5
v_gene: TRBV6-5
CDR3aa: CASTSGETQYF

j_gene: TRBJ1-2
v_gene: TRBV4-3
CDR3aa: CASSQDWAEYHGYTF

j_gene: TRBJ1-2
v_gene: TRBV5-4
CDR3aa: CASSRLATGEGGYTF

j_gene: TRBJ1-2
v_gene: TRBV30
CDR3aa: CAWSRQGSPLYGYTF

j_gene: TRBJ1-1
v_gene: TRBV19
CDR3aa: CASNTRGWNTEAFF

j_gene: TRBJ1-6
v_gene: TRBV30
CDR3aa: CAWGRGGANSPLHF

j_gene: TRBJ1-3
v_gene: TRBV6-5
CDR3aa: CASSTGDSGNTIYF

j_gene: TRBJ1-1
v_gene: TRBV5-1
CDR3aa: CASSTGPGGLNTEAFF

j_gene: TRBJ2-5
v_gene: TRBV28
CDR3aa: CASSLSRAGGQETQYF

j_gene: TRBJ2-7
v_gene: TRBV7-9
CDR3aa: CASSSPGGRYEQYF

j_gene: TRBJ1-3
v_gene: TRBV28
CDR3aa: CASSLRVSSGNTIYF

j_gene: TRBJ2-3
v_gene: TRBV5-6
CDR3aa: CASSLTRTSGSDTQYF

j_gene: TRBJ2-1
v_gene: TRBV7-2
CDR3aa: CASNSALLSVEQFF

j_gene: TRBJ1-4
v_gene: TRBV15
CDR3aa: CATSRDPGANEKLFF

j_gene: TRBJ1-5
v_gene: TRBV5-8
CDR3aa: CASSLVQGYSNQPQHF

j_gene: TRBJ2-1
v_gene: TRBV28
CDR3aa: CASLPSAGGAYNEQFF

j_gene: TRBJ1-5
v_gene: TRBV2
CDR3aa: CASRGDRVSNQPQHF

j_gene: TRBJ2-4
v_gene: TRBV21-1
CDR3aa: CASSTRQLSKNIQYF

j_gene: TRBJ2-1
v_gene: TRBV24-1
CDR3aa: CATQLDGQIYNEQFF

j_gene: TRBJ2-7
v_gene: TRBV28
CDR3aa: CASSGGGEQYF